This T cell receptor beta chain stems from a study of T cell changes during pregnancy in multiple sclerosis. This CDR3 has 15 amino acids. Germline values: CDR1 KGHSY, CDR2 FQNENV. V was pared by 0 bases and J by 2 bases, with 4 bases of the junction left unmatched. Assay: immunoSEQ multiplex PCR; the TCRdb copy retains only in-frame clones and omits some. The table shows some 54,000 clones, with 93% occurring only once. This material consisted of peripheral blood, taken after pregnancy. This TCR was sampled from a female donor with multiple sclerosis, enrolled in a pregnancy study. V is TRBV16 and J is TRBJ2-7; 7 bases match TRBD2. The CDR3 sequence is CASSQSLAGAYEQYF. The CDR3, as DNA: TGTGCCAGCAGCCAATCGTTGGCGGGAGCCTACGAGCAGTACTTC.